Shown below are 30 T cell receptor beta chains from a single sample sequenced in a study of T cells in Graves' hyperthyroidism and ophthalmopathy. Amplified TCR beta CDR3 regions derived from RNA transcripts. HTBI primers drove first-round RT-PCR of the TCR CDR3. TCRdb used MiXCR to reprocess the multiplex PCR reads, holding one entry per CDR3 protein. The table includes some 340,000 distinct CDR3 sequences, about an eighth detected once. Source material: blood. These receptors all stem from a woman between 35 and 50 years old with Graves' ophthalmopathy.

The genes are TRBV6-1 and TRBJ2-3; 10 positions match TRBD2. J was trimmed by 0 bases and V by 6 bases; bases with no gene match: 6. Looked up from germline, CDR1 is MNHNS and CDR2 is SASEGT. The CDR3 length is 16 residues. The CDR3 bases are TGTGCCAGCAGCCTTACAGCGGGGGGGAGCACAGATACGCAGTATTTT. This encodes CASSLTAGGSTDTQYF.

This clonotype appeared once. The V call is TRBV20-1, the J call TRBJ2-5, with 11 bases lining up with TRBD2. The J segment lost 5 bases and the V segment lost 2 bases, leaving 7 bases of the junction unmatched. Per the germline V gene, CDR1 is DFQATT and CDR2 is SNEGSKA (reference sequence). The CDR3 spans 15 residues. DNA of the CDR3: TGCAGTGCTAGACGGGCTAGCGGGAGGCCGGAGACCCAGTACTTC. This sequence encodes CSARRASGRPETQYF.

The genes are TRBV3-1 and TRBJ2-2; the D gene is possibly TRBD2 (5 bases). CDR1 and CDR2 from the germline V gene are LGHDT and YNNKEL (reference sequence). The CDR3 covers 12 residues. Trimming stripped 8 bases from V and 7 bases from J, with 11 bases between. CDR3: CASGSSVGELFF. In DNA form, the CDR3 reads TGTGCCAGCGGGAGTTCTGTCGGGGAGCTGTTTTTT. The full variable domain, in which reference TRBV3-1 and TRBJ2-2 provide the parts outside the CDR3, is DTAVSQTPKYLVTQMGNDKSIKCEQNLGHDTMYWYKQDSKKFLKIMFSYNNKELIINETVPNRFSPKSPDKAHLNLHINSLELGDSAVYFCASGSSVGELFFGEGSRLTVL.

This clonotype was recorded at least ten times. The chain employs TRBV12-3 or TRBV12-4 and TRBJ1-5; 10 positions agree with TRBD1. The CDR3 totals 15 residues. The trim removed 6 bases at V and 6 bases at J, leaving 8 bases unmatched. Here the CDR3 DNA reads TGTGCCAGCAGACGGACAGGGGGGGTCAGTCAGCCCCAGCATTTT. Amino acid sequence: CASRRTGGVSQPQHF.

In this sample, this clonotype turned up many times. The genes are TRBV6-1 and TRBJ2-7; 10 nucleotides line up with TRBD1. Germline V CDR1 and CDR2: MNHNS, SASEGT. V was pared by 7 bases and J by 3 bases, with 6 bases of the junction left unmatched. The CDR3 runs 14 residues. The CDR3 sequence: CASIDRGLDYEQYF. In DNA form, the CDR3 reads TGTGCCAGCATCGACAGGGGGCTCGACTACGAGCAGTACTTC.

This clonotype occurred once. Possible read error: a much larger clone is one base away. This chain uses TRBV3-1 with TRBJ1-1; D not certain. Germline CDR1 reads LGHDT; CDR2 reads YNNKEL (reference sequence). The CDR3 is made up of 15 amino acids. Trimming pared 0 bases from V and 6 bases from J, leaving 14 bases between. CDR3 region: CASSQDFGVRSEAFF. In DNA, the CDR3 is TGTGCCAGCAGCCAAGATTTCGGGGTTAGGTCTGAAGCTTTCTTT.

This clonotype was seen a handful of times. V is TRBV24-1 and J is TRBJ2-2; TRBD1 matches 10 bases. Germline V lookup: CDR1 KGHDR, CDR2 SFDVKD. There are 17 residues in the CDR3. V lost 3 bases to trimming and J lost 4 bases; unmatched junction nucleotides: 7. DNA of the CDR3: TGTGCCACCAGTGATCCCGGGACAGGGGTCGGCACCGGGGAGCTGTTTTTT. It codes for CATSDPGTGVGTGELFF.

The chain couples TRBV6-1 to TRBJ2-7, with a possible D match to TRBD2 (6 bases). V gave up 1 base and J gave up 1 base, with 11 bases separating them. CDR3 length equals 15 residues. Germline CDR1 MNHNS, CDR2 SASEGT. The CDR3 DNA reads as TGTGCCAGCAGTGAAGTACCAGGGAGGTCCTACGAGCAGTACTTC. Its protein product is CASSEVPGRSYEQYF.

This clonotype was seen ten or more times. DNA of the CDR3: TGTGCCAGCAGGTCGAGTCCAACTAATGAAAAACTGTTTTTT. It is translated as CASRSSPTNEKLFF. The gene calls are TRBV2 and TRBJ1-4; D ambiguous. Germline V gene sequence: CDR1 SNHLY, CDR2 FYNNEI. The V gene lost 6 bases and the J gene lost 0 bases, with 8 bases spanning the gap. The CDR3 loop spans 14 amino acids.

This clonotype was detected many times. The chain links TRBV30 to TRBJ2-1, with TRBD2 matching 8 bases. The CDR3 spans 12 residues. Losses at the gene ends were 5 bases for V and 10 bases for J; bases not matched to a gene: 7. Germline-derived CDR1 and CDR2 are GTSNPN and SVGIG (reference sequence). CDR3 residues: CAWARGGTEQFF. The CDR3 coding sequence is TGTGCCTGGGCTCGGGGGGGAACAGAGCAGTTCTTC.

A few counts support this clonotype. The chain combines TRBV18 with TRBJ2-3, with a tentative D call TRBD2 (5 bases). The CDR3 consists of 15 residues. V lost 3 bases and J 1 base, leaving 11 bases between the germline ends. Germline V gives CDR1 KGHSH, CDR2 LQKENI. The DNA of the CDR3 is TGTGCCAGCTCACCCGGGATCTCCCGCACAGATACGCAGTATTTT. It is translated as CASSPGISRTDTQYF.

This clonotype was seen at least ten times. This chain uses TRBV20-1 with TRBJ1-1; D is ambiguous. This CDR3 region has 12 residues. The ends were cut back, 1 base at V and 8 bases at J, with 11 bases in the middle. Germline CDR1 reads DFQATT; CDR2 reads SNEGSKA (reference sequence). The CDR3 sequence is CSARASKVEAFF. DNA of the CDR3: TGCAGTGCTAGAGCCAGCAAGGTCGAAGCTTTCTTT.

This clonotype was seen at least ten times. This chain connects TRBV12-3 or TRBV12-4 to TRBJ1-5; D unresolved. Trimming left V 3 bases short and J 0 bases short, with 15 bases between. This CDR3 is built from 17 residues. The CDR3: CASSFSLGGNSNQPQHF. The CDR3 nucleotides are TGTGCCAGCAGTTTCTCCCTCGGCGGGAATAGCAATCAGCCCCAGCATTTT.

This clonotype occurred many times. CDR3 coding DNA: TGCAGTGCTAGTGGGGCGGAGCAATACAATGAGCAGTTCTTC. This encodes CSASGAEQYNEQFF. V is TRBV20-1 and J is TRBJ2-1; D possibly corresponds to TRBD1 (5 bases). The CDR3 sequence is 14 residues long. In germline, CDR1 is DFQATT, CDR2 SNEGSKA (reference sequence). Between the trimmed V and J ends, which lost 3 bases and 4 bases, there was a span of 13 bases.

This clonotype appeared many times. This chain joins TRBV12-3 or TRBV12-4 and TRBJ2-1; D unresolved. Trimming shortened V by 6 bases and J by 6 bases, and 24 bases separated the two germline ends. This CDR3 has 17 residues. In DNA, the CDR3 is TGTGCCAGCAGCCCCCCCCCACCCTCCATTGCGGCCAATGAGCAGTTCTTC. Its translation: CASSPPPPSIAANEQFF.

With regard to this clonotype: Given a much more abundant clone one base away, this may be a read error. The rearrangement uses TRBV7-8 and TRBJ2-7, with 7 bases fitting TRBD1. This CDR3 region has 15 residues. Germline V gene sequence: CDR1 SGHVS, CDR2 FQNEAQ. This CDR3 reads CASSSPGQPSYGQYF. The CDR3 region has the DNA TGTGCCAGCAGCTCGCCGGGACAGCCCTCCTACGGGCAGTACTTC.

The chain carries TRBV20-1 and TRBJ1-2, with 8 bases fitting TRBD1. CDR1 is DFQATT, CDR2 SNEGSKA, per germline (reference sequence). The CDR3 length is 15 residues. V dropped 0 bases and J dropped 6; count of bases not matched to a gene: 9. CDR3 coding DNA: TGCAGTGCTAGAGATCCGCAGGGGGCAGCTGATGGCTACACCTTC. As protein: CSARDPQGAADGYTF.

This clonotype was seen only a few times. The J gene is TRBJ2-2, the V gene TRBV3-1; a weak D match, TRBD1 (5 bases). The V and J ends lost 0 bases and 5 bases respectively, with 7 bases between them. CDR1 is LGHDT, CDR2 YNNKEL, per germline (reference sequence). The CDR3 length is 14 residues. CDR3 region: CASSQEQGTGELFF. The DNA of the CDR3 is TGTGCCAGCAGCCAAGAGCAGGGAACCGGGGAGCTGTTTTTT.

This clonotype was detected ten times or more. V gene TRBV5-8 combines with J gene TRBJ1-5, with D unresolved. The germline V gene has CDR1 SGHTS and CDR2 YDEGEE. This CDR3 spans 10 amino acids. V was clipped by 5 bases and J by 4 bases, with 1 base between them. The CDR3 DNA reads TGTGCCAGCAGGAATCAGCCCCAGCATTTT. It encodes CASRNQPQHF.

This chain joins TRBV4-1 and TRBJ2-7, with D hard to call. The germline CDR1 and CDR2 sequences are MGHRA and YSYEKL. Trimming removed 0 bases at V and 0 bases at J, with 6 bases between. The CDR3 has 14 amino acids. CDR3 sequence (DNA): TGCGCCAGCAGCCAAGATCTCCTCTCCTACGAGCAGTACTTC. Translating gives CASSQDLLSYEQYF.

Concerning this clonotype: A much larger clonotype is one base distant, so this may be a read error. The conserved phenylalanine or tryptophan is not found at the CDR3 terminus, so this likely reflects a read error. The gene calls are TRBV20-1 and TRBJ1-5; 8 bases are a match to TRBD1. After removal of 6 bases from V and 5 bases from J, the junction contained 6 bases not matched to a gene. CDR3 length equals 13 residues. In germline, CDR1 is DFQATT, CDR2 SNEGSKA (reference sequence). CDR3 region: CSAWDRQYQPQHS. The CDR3 coding sequence is TGCAGTGCCTGGGACAGGCAATATCAGCCCCAGCATTCT.

The rearrangement uses TRBV30 and TRBJ2-7; no clear D. The germline V gene encodes CDR1 GTSNPN and CDR2 SVGIG (reference sequence). V was shortened by 1 base and J by 3 bases, with 13 bases between the two germline ends. This CDR3 is built from 14 residues. CDR3 DNA sequence: TGTGCCTGGAGTGAAGATGGTTTCCTCTACGAGCAGTACTTC. It yields the protein CAWSEDGFLYEQYF.

V usage is TRBV5-4 and J usage is TRBJ1-2, with 7 bases identical to TRBD1. The germline CDR1 and CDR2 sequences are SGHNT and YYREEE (reference sequence). The CDR3 is made up of 14 amino acids. Trimming took 6 bases from V and 0 from J; bases not matched to a gene: 5. The CDR3 reads CASTRDRANYGYTF. The CDR3 DNA is TGTGCCAGCACCCGGGACAGAGCTAACTATGGCTACACCTTC.

This clonotype has ten or more counts. V gene TRBV6-1 combines with J gene TRBJ2-3; weak D call: TRBD1 (7 bases). The CDR3 spans 15 residues. With 10 bases removed from V and 6 bases from J, the gap between germline ends came to 23 bases. Germline CDR1 MNHNS, CDR2 SASEGT. CDR3 amino acids: CATSFAGGRGDTQYF. CDR3 sequence (DNA): TGTGCCACCTCCTTTGCAGGGGGGCGAGGGGATACGCAGTATTTT.

In this sample, this clonotype turned up many times. The chain uses TRBV15 and TRBJ2-1; D not resolved. The length of the CDR3 is 13 residues. Germline loops: CDR1 LNHNV, CDR2 YYDKDF (reference sequence). The V end was cut by 0 bases, the J end by 13 bases, with 13 bases between. Here the CDR3 DNA reads TGTGCCACCAGCAGAGAACTGGTCGCGGAACAGTTCTTC. This gives the protein CATSRELVAEQFF.

This clonotype was observed many times. J is TRBJ1-3 and V is TRBV20-1; a possible D gene is TRBD1 (6 bases). With 3 bases removed from V and 0 bases from J, the gap between germline ends came to 15 bases. Germline CDR1 DFQATT, CDR2 SNEGSKA (reference sequence). This CDR3 contains 16 residues. CDR3 region: CSASTWGPGSGNTIYF. The CDR3 DNA reads TGCAGTGCTAGTACTTGGGGGCCAGGCTCTGGAAACACCATATATTTT.

The chain has TRBV6-1 and TRBJ1-1; D ambiguous. The germline V and J ends were trimmed by 6 bases and 4 bases, with 21 bases remaining between them. This CDR3 has 16 amino acids. CDR1 is MNHNS and CDR2 is SASEGT in the germline V gene. This CDR3 is CASSQYFGVLFTEAFF. Here the CDR3 DNA reads TGTGCCAGCAGCCAGTATTTCGGGGTGTTATTCACTGAAGCTTTCTTT.

This clonotype has ten or more counts. The V gene is TRBV7-9, the J gene TRBJ1-1, with D tentatively TRBD1 (6 bases). V shed 5 bases and J shed 2 bases, with 12 bases lying between them. Looked up from germline, CDR1 is SEHNR and CDR2 is FQNEAQ (reference sequence). The CDR3 extends over 14 amino acids. The CDR3 nucleotides read TGTGCCAGCAGCCGTACAGGGATTAACACTGAAGCTTTCTTT. Its protein product is CASSRTGINTEAFF.

This clonotype turned up a few times. This CDR3 is CASKTGPNSGANVLTF. In nucleotides, the CDR3 is TGTGCCAGTAAGACAGGCCCCAACTCTGGGGCCAACGTCCTGACTTTC. The chain links TRBV19 to TRBJ2-6, with D maybe TRBD1 (6 bases). The CDR3 runs to 16 residues. CDR1 is LNHDA and CDR2 is SQIVND in the germline V gene (reference sequence). Trimming pared 7 bases from V and 0 bases from J, leaving 13 bases between.

In its sample, this clonotype was seen once. This rearrangement joins TRBV6-2 or TRBV6-3 to TRBJ1-2; 7 bases line up with TRBD1. CDR3 length: 13 residues. CDR1 and CDR2 from the germline V gene are MNHEY and SVGEGT. V lost 7 bases, J lost 5 bases, and 7 bases stayed unmatched. CDR3 amino acids: CASTWDSRYGYTF. The DNA of the CDR3 is TGTGCCAGCACCTGGGACAGCAGATATGGCTACACCTTC.